This is a list of T cell receptor beta chains from one sample in a study of T cells in localized non-small cell lung cancer. TCRdb's table, derived via immunoSEQ multiplex PCR, lists solely in-frame clones and lacks some. The sample lists tens of thousands of clones, about 83% occurring once. The specimen was peripheral blood, collected before any cancer treatment. The receptor set was obtained from a man between 35 and 75 years old with stage I lung adenocarcinoma. Each CDR3 is given with its conserved first and last residue. The D gene is left open where the match is weak. The size of a clone is reported for some rows only, either as once, few or many, or as a class for expanded clones.

DNA: TGTGCCAGCAGCGGAGAGACCCAGTACTTC; CDR3: CASSGETQYF; V: TRBV9; J: TRBJ2-5; D: -; size: -
DNA: TGTGCCAGCAGGGGAAGGACAACTCAGCCCCAGCATTTT; CDR3: CASRGRTTQPQHF; V: TRBV28; J: TRBJ1-5; D: -; size: -
DNA: TGTGCCAGCAGTGCAGAGGGGAGGATAACTCTCTATGGCTACACCTTC; CDR3: CASSAEGRITLYGYTF; V: TRBV2; J: TRBJ1-2; D: -; size: few
DNA: TGTGCCAGCAGTTACTCACAGGGAGTCGCTTTCTTT; CDR3: CASSYSQGVAFF; V: TRBV6-6; J: TRBJ1-1; D: -; size: -
DNA: TGCGCCAGCAGCCAAGAGGGCGGAGCGGGCGCCTACAATGAGCAGTTCTTC; CDR3: CASSQEGGAGAYNEQFF; V: TRBV4-1; J: TRBJ2-1; D: -; size: -
DNA: TGTGCCAGCAGCTTATTAGGGGGGAACGAGCAGTACTTC; CDR3: CASSLLGGNEQYF; V: TRBV5-6; J: TRBJ2-7; D: -; size: -
DNA: TGTGCCAGCAGCACGTTTGGGGGCCCGGCTGGGGAACAAAATCACTTC; CDR3: CASSTFGGPAGEQNHF; V: TRBV9; J: TRBJ2-7; D: -; size: -
DNA: TGTGCCAGCAGCCAGGGCAGCGGAACTGAAGCTTTCTTT; CDR3: CASSQGSGTEAFF; V: TRBV11-3; J: TRBJ1-1; D: -; size: -
DNA: TGTGCCAGCAGTTTCCGGGACAGGGGTGGCTACACCTTC; CDR3: CASSFRDRGGYTF; V: TRBV28; J: TRBJ1-2; D: TRBD1; size: -
DNA: TGTGCCAGCAGCTTACGAGCCGCTGGGGGCTACACCTTC; CDR3: CASSLRAAGGYTF; V: TRBV7-2; J: TRBJ1-2; D: -; size: -
DNA: TGCGCCAGCAGTTCTGGAACCGTCCCAAGTTACTTC; CDR3: CASSSGTVPSYF; V: TRBV5-1; J: TRBJ2-5; D: -; size: -
DNA: TGTGCCAGCAGCTTAGCTCACGCGGGAGAGTCCACAGATACGCAGTATTTT; CDR3: CASSLAHAGESTDTQYF; V: TRBV7-8; J: TRBJ2-3; D: TRBD2; size: -
DNA: TGTGCCAGCAGCTTGGGGCGGGGGGCTCCTGAGCAGTTCTTC; CDR3: CASSLGRGAPEQFF; V: TRBV11-3; J: TRBJ2-1; D: TRBD2; size: -
DNA: TGTGCCAGCAGTGGGTACTCTTTCGGCCAAGAGACCCAGTACTTC; CDR3: CASSGYSFGQETQYF; V: TRBV6-1; J: TRBJ2-5; D: -; size: -
DNA: TGTGCCAGTAGTACCCTAGCGGAAGGGGGCTACAATGAGCAGTTCTTC; CDR3: CASSTLAEGGYNEQFF; V: TRBV19; J: TRBJ2-1; D: -; size: -
DNA: TGCAGCGTCCTAACAGGAACGACGGTAACCCAAGAGACCCAGTACTTC; CDR3: CSVLTGTTVTQETQYF; V: TRBV29-1; J: TRBJ2-5; D: -; size: -
DNA: TGTGCCAGCAGCTTACGGGGCGGGACAGATACGCAGTATTTT; CDR3: CASSLRGGTDTQYF; V: TRBV7-8; J: TRBJ2-3; D: -; size: -
DNA: TGTGCCAGCAGTTACTCGAGCAACAGGGGGGATGAAAAACTGTTTTTT; CDR3: CASSYSSNRGDEKLFF; V: TRBV6-5; J: TRBJ1-4; D: TRBD1; size: -
DNA: TGTGCTAGTGGTTCCGGAGGTCGGGATGAGCAGTTCTTC; CDR3: CASGSGGRDEQFF; V: TRBV12-5; J: TRBJ2-1; D: -; size: once
DNA: TGTGCCAGCAGCGCCTTAATTGAGCAGTTCTTC; CDR3: CASSALIEQFF; V: TRBV14; J: TRBJ2-1; D: -; size: -
DNA: TGTGCCAGCAGCTCTACTGGGGTCTTCCTGCGGGGCTACACCTTC; CDR3: CASSSTGVFLRGYTF; V: TRBV5-5; J: TRBJ1-2; D: -; size: few
DNA: TGTGCCAGCAGCTTTCCGGACAGCTTCTATGGCTACACCTTC; CDR3: CASSFPDSFYGYTF; V: TRBV5-6; J: TRBJ1-2; D: -; size: -
DNA: TGTGCCAGTGGAACCTTAGCGGGAGGAATGGATACGCAGTATTTT; CDR3: CASGTLAGGMDTQYF; V: TRBV19; J: TRBJ2-3; D: TRBD2; size: -
DNA: TGTGCCAGCGGAGAGACTACGCAGTATTTT; CDR3: CASGETTQYF; V: TRBV7-9; J: TRBJ2-3; D: -; size: once
DNA: TGTGCCAGCAGCCGGGGACAGGCGGAAGAGGAGGGCTACACCTTC; CDR3: CASSRGQAEEEGYTF; V: TRBV7-2; J: TRBJ1-2; D: TRBD1; size: -
DNA: TGTGCCATCAGTGAGAGGGACAGGGGTCAGCAGCCCCAGCATTTT; CDR3: CAISERDRGQQPQHF; V: TRBV10-3; J: TRBJ1-5; D: TRBD1; size: -
DNA: TGTGCCAGCAGCCAAGTCGGAAACAGCAATCAGCCCCAGCATTTT; CDR3: CASSQVGNSNQPQHF; V: TRBV4-2; J: TRBJ1-5; D: -; size: -
DNA: TGTGCCAGCAGCCCGCAGGGGGGCTACGAGCAGTACTTC; CDR3: CASSPQGGYEQYF; V: TRBV7-3; J: TRBJ2-7; D: -; size: -
DNA: TGTGCCAGCAGTCTTCCGGGACAGGGAGGCACTGAAGCTTTCTTT; CDR3: CASSLPGQGGTEAFF; V: TRBV14; J: TRBJ1-1; D: TRBD1; size: -
DNA: TGTGCCAGCAGTGATTGGGGGGCCAATGAGCAGTTCTTC; CDR3: CASSDWGANEQFF; V: TRBV2; J: TRBJ2-1; D: -; size: -
DNA: TGTGCCAGTAGTACTCTCACTGAAGCTTTCTTT; CDR3: CASSTLTEAFF; V: TRBV19; J: TRBJ1-1; D: -; size: -
DNA: TGTGCCAGCAGCCTAGAACCAGGGGACGCTCAGCCCCAGCATTTT; CDR3: CASSLEPGDAQPQHF; V: TRBV7-8; J: TRBJ1-5; D: -; size: -
DNA: TGTGCCAGCAGCCTAAAAGGGGGGCCCTACAATGAGCAGTTCTTC; CDR3: CASSLKGGPYNEQFF; V: TRBV7-9; J: TRBJ2-1; D: -; size: -
DNA: TGTGCCAGCAGTGACCTCGGGACTGGCTACGAGCAGTACTTC; CDR3: CASSDLGTGYEQYF; V: TRBV6-1; J: TRBJ2-7; D: -; size: -
DNA: TGTGCCAGTAGTAGCCGGGACAGGTCCTACGAGCAGTACTTC; CDR3: CASSSRDRSYEQYF; V: TRBV19; J: TRBJ2-7; D: TRBD1; size: few
DNA: TGCAGCGCCGACAGTTCTTCAGGCGAGACCCAGTACTTC; CDR3: CSADSSSGETQYF; V: TRBV29-1; J: TRBJ2-5; D: -; size: -
DNA: TGTGCCTGGGCTTCCTCTGGAAACACCATATATTTT; CDR3: CAWASSGNTIYF; V: TRBV30; J: TRBJ1-3; D: -; size: once
DNA: TGCAGCGTTGACCTCGTTCAAGAGACCCAGTACTTC; CDR3: CSVDLVQETQYF; V: TRBV29-1; J: TRBJ2-5; D: -; size: -
DNA: TGTGCCAGCAGCTCGGGGATTGGGGTCCTGCCTGAAGCTTTCTTT; CDR3: CASSSGIGVLPEAFF; V: TRBV7-3; J: TRBJ1-1; D: -; size: few
DNA: TGTGCCAGCAGGTTCAGGGGGCGGGGAGAAAAACTGTTTTTT; CDR3: CASRFRGRGEKLFF; V: TRBV7-2; J: TRBJ1-4; D: TRBD1; size: -
DNA: TGCGCCAGCAGCCAAGTAGGGGCGGGGGGGAGTACAGATACGCAGTATTTT; CDR3: CASSQVGAGGSTDTQYF; V: TRBV4-3; J: TRBJ2-3; D: TRBD2; size: -
DNA: TGTGCCAGCGGGTGGGGGAACACTGAAGCTTTCTTT; CDR3: CASGWGNTEAFF; V: TRBV6-5; J: TRBJ1-1; D: -; size: -
DNA: TGTGCCAGCAAAGAGGATGGAACTGAAGCTTTCTTT; CDR3: CASKEDGTEAFF; V: TRBV2; J: TRBJ1-1; D: -; size: few
DNA: TGTGCCAGCAGCTTAGAGTCGGCAGGGGCAAAGACCCAGTACTTC; CDR3: CASSLESAGAKTQYF; V: TRBV7-8; J: TRBJ2-5; D: -; size: -
DNA: TGTGCCTGGAGTGTAATCGTAGGGCCCAGCCAGGCTGGAAACACCATATATTTT; CDR3: CAWSVIVGPSQAGNTIYF; V: TRBV30; J: TRBJ1-3; D: -; size: -
DNA: TGTGCCAGCAGTTACTCGACAGGGGGCTGTGGCTACACCTTC; CDR3: CASSYSTGGCGYTF; V: TRBV6-8; J: TRBJ1-2; D: TRBD1; size: -
DNA: TGTGCCAGCAGGACAGGGGTTGGTCGTAACTATGGCTACACCTTC; CDR3: CASRTGVGRNYGYTF; V: TRBV28; J: TRBJ1-2; D: TRBD1; size: -
DNA: TGTGCCAGTAGTATGGTCACTAGCGGGGGCCCCTACAATGAGCAGTTCTTC; CDR3: CASSMVTSGGPYNEQFF; V: TRBV19; J: TRBJ2-1; D: TRBD2; size: -
DNA: TGTGCCAGCAGTGGCCAGGGGGGGTCTGGAAACACCATATATTTT; CDR3: CASSGQGGSGNTIYF; V: TRBV6-4; J: TRBJ1-3; D: TRBD1; size: -
DNA: TGTGCCAGCAGTTGGGGACAGGGGGCGGGGGAAAAACTGTTTTTT; CDR3: CASSWGQGAGEKLFF; V: TRBV6-5; J: TRBJ1-4; D: TRBD1; size: -
DNA: TGTGCCAGTAGTATAACAGGACCATTTTCTGGGGCCAACGTCCTGACTTTC; CDR3: CASSITGPFSGANVLTF; V: TRBV19; J: TRBJ2-6; D: -; size: -
DNA: TGTGCCAGCAGTAACAACAGGGGCCGGAACACCGGGGAGCTGTTTTTT; CDR3: CASSNNRGRNTGELFF; V: TRBV6-7; J: TRBJ2-2; D: TRBD1; size: -
DNA: TGTGCCAGCAGCTCGCTTTCGGGGGGAACGCAGTATTTT; CDR3: CASSSLSGGTQYF; V: TRBV7-2; J: TRBJ2-3; D: TRBD2; size: once